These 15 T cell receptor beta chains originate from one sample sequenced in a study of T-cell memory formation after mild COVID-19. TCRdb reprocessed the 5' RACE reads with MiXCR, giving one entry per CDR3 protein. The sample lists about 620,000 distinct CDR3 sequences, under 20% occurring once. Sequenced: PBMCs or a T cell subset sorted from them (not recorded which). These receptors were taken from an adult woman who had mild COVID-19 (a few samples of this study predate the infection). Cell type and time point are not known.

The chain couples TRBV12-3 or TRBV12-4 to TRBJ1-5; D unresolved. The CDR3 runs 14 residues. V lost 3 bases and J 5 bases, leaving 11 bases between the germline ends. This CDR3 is CASSLPGNHQPQHF. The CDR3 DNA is TGTGCCAGCAGTTTGCCGGGTAACCATCAGCCCCAGCATTTT.

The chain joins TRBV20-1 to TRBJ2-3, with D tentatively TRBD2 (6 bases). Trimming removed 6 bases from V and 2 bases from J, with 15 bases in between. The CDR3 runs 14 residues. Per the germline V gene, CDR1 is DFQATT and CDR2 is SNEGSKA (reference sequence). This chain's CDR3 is CSASPGLNTDTQYF. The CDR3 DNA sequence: TGCAGTGCCTCTCCGGGACTCAACACAGATACGCAGTATTTT.

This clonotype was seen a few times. The CDR3, as DNA: TGTGCCACCAGCAGAGATCGTGACAGGGTCGGCTATGGCTACACCTTC. Translating gives CATSRDRDRVGYGYTF. The V and J genes are TRBV15 and TRBJ1-2; TRBD1 aligns across 7 bases. The CDR3 loop spans 16 amino acids. CDR1 is LNHNV and CDR2 is YYDKDF in the germline V gene (reference sequence). V trimming: 0 bases; J trimming: 4 bases; junction bases outside the gene matches: 8.

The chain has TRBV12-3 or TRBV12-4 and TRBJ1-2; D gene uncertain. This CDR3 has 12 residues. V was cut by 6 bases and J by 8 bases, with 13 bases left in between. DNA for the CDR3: TGTGCCAGCAGCCATCCACAGCGAGGCTACACCTTC. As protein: CASSHPQRGYTF.

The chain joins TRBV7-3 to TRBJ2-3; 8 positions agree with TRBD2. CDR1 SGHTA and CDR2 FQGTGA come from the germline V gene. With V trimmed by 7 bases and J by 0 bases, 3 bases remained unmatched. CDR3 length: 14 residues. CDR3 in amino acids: CASKSSGSTDTQYF. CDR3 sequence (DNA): TGTGCCAGCAAATCTAGCGGGAGCACAGATACGCAGTATTTT.

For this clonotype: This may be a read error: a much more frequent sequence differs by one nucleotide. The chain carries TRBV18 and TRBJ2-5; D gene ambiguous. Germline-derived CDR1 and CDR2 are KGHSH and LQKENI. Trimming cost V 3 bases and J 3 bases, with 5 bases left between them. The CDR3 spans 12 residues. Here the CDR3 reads CASSPYEETQYF. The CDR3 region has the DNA TGTGCCAGCTCACCGTACGAAGAGACCCAGTACTTC.

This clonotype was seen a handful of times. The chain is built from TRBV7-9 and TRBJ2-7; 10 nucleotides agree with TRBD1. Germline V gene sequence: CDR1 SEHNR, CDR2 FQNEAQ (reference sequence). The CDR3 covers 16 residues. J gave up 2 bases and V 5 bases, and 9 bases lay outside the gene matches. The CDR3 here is CASSRGGTGATYEQYF. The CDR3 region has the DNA TGTGCCAGCAGCCGGGGCGGGACAGGGGCTACCTACGAGCAGTACTTC.

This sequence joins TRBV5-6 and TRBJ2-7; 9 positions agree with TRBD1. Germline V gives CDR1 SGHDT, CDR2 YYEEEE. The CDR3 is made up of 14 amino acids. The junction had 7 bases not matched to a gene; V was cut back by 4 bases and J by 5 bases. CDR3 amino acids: CASSPDRGDNEQYF. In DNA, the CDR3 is TGTGCCAGCAGCCCTGACAGGGGGGACAACGAGCAGTACTTC.

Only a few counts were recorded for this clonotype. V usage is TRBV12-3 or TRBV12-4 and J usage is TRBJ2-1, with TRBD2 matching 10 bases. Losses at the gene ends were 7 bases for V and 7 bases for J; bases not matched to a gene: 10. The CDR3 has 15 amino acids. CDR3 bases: TGTGCCAGCACCCTTACTAGCGGGGAAGGAAATGAGCAGTTCTTC. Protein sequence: CASTLTSGEGNEQFF.

CDR3 sequence reads: CASSHTFVVSSSHTDTQYF. The DNA for the CDR3 is TGTGCCAGCAGCCACACCTTTGTGGTGTCTAGCTCCCACACAGATACGCAGTATTTT. The chain uses TRBV4-2 and TRBJ2-3; D may be TRBD2 (5 bases). The V end lost 3 bases, the J end lost 2 bases, and 24 bases lay between the germline ends. This CDR3 has 19 amino acids. The germline gives CDR1 LGHNA, CDR2 YNFKEQ.

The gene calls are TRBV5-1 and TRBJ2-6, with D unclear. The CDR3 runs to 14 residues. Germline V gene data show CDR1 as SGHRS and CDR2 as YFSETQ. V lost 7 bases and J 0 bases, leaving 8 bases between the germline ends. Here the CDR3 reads CASSNPSGANVLTF. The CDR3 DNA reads TGCGCCAGCTCAAACCCCTCTGGGGCCAACGTCCTGACTTTC.

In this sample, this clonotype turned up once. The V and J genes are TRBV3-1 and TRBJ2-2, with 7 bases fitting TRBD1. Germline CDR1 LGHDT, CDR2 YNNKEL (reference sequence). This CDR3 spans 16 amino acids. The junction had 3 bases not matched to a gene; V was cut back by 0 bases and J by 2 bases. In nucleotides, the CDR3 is TGTGCCAGCAGCCAAGAGGGACAGAAAAACACCGGGGAGCTGTTTTTT. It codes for CASSQEGQKNTGELFF.

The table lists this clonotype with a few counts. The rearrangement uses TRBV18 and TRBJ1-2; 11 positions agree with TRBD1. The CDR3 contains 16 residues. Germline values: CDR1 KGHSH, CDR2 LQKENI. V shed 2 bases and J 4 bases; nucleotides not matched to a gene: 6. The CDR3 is CASSPTPGTGGYGYTF. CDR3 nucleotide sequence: TGTGCCAGCTCACCAACTCCCGGGACAGGGGGCTATGGCTACACCTTC.

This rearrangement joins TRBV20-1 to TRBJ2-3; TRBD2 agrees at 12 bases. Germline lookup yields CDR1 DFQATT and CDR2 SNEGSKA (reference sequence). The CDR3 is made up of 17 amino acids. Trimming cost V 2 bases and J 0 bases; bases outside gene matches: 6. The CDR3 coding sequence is TGCAGTGCTAGAAGGAGACTAGCGGGGGTGAGCACAGATACGCAGTATTTT. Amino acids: CSARRRLAGVSTDTQYF.

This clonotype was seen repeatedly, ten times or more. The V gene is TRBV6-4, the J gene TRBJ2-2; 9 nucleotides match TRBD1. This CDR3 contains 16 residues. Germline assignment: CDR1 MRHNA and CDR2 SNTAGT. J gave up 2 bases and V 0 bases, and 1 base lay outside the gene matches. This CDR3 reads CASSDSGQGNTGELFF. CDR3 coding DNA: TGTGCCAGCAGTGACTCGGGACAGGGAAACACCGGGGAGCTGTTTTTT.